A single sample is the source of the 24 T cell receptor beta chains below, sequenced in a study of cytomegalovirus exposure and HLA in healthy donors. PCR used 60 Vbeta primers and 13 Jbeta primers. Sequencing used immunoSEQ multiplex PCR; TCRdb keeps in-frame clones, though not all of them. Of about 120,000 clones in the sample, roughly 82% are singletons; the top ten hold around 1.5%. Sequenced: PBMCs. These receptors were collected from a woman aged 18-29 years in good health and CMV-seronegative.

CDR3: CASSADSYNEQFF. The CDR3, as DNA: TGTGCCAGCAGCGCGGACTCGTACAATGAGCAGTTCTTC. J is TRBJ2-1 and V is TRBV11-2; tentatively, D is TRBD2 (5 bases). Germline assignment: CDR1 SGHAT and CDR2 FQNNGV. V lost 5 bases and J lost 4, with 9 bases in between. The CDR3 is 13 residues long.

The V and J genes are TRBV7-8 and TRBJ2-7; the D gene is possibly TRBD2 (5 bases). The germline V and J ends were trimmed by 5 bases and 4 bases, with 15 bases remaining between them. CDR3 length equals 14 residues. CDR1 and CDR2 from the germline V gene are SGHVS and FQNEAQ. The CDR3 DNA reads as TGTGCCAGCAGCCCCGGCGGGCTGTTGTACGAGCAGTACTTC. Protein product: CASSPGGLLYEQYF. Using reference TRBV7-8 and TRBJ2-7 for the parts outside the CDR3, the full variable domain is GAGVSQSPRYKVAKRGQDVALRCDPISGHVSLFWYQQALGQGPEFLTYFQNEAQLDKSGLPSDRFFAERPEGSVSTLKIQRTQQEDSAVYLCASSPGGLLYEQYFGPGTRLTVT.

The genes are TRBV19 and TRBJ2-3, with 9 positions matching TRBD2. Germline V gene data show CDR1 as LNHDA and CDR2 as SQIVND (reference sequence). Trimming removed 5 bases from V and 0 bases from J; junction bases left unmatched: 3. The CDR3 extends over 15 amino acids. CDR3: CASSRLAGSTDTQYF. The CDR3 nucleotides read TGTGCCAGTAGTCGGCTAGCGGGGAGCACAGATACGCAGTATTTT.

The chain recombines TRBV10-3 with TRBJ2-6, with a tentative D call TRBD1 (6 bases). CDR3 length equals 16 residues. CDR1 and CDR2 from the germline V gene are ENHRY and SYGVKD. The germline V and J ends were trimmed by 6 bases and 4 bases, with 16 bases remaining between them. In nucleotides, the CDR3 is TGTGCCATCAGAAGCTCCCCAGGGGCAGGGGCCAACGTCCTGACTTTC. It translates to CAIRSSPGAGANVLTF.

This clone turned up a few times. The rearrangement links TRBV7-9 to TRBJ1-2; a weak D match, TRBD1 (6 bases). V was pared by 4 bases and J by 0 bases, with 21 bases between. The CDR3 length is 18 residues. The V gene's germline CDR1 is SEHNR and CDR2 FQNEAQ (reference sequence). CDR3 region: CASSSVGTPFFANYGYTF. The CDR3 coding sequence is TGTGCCAGCAGCTCAGTCGGGACACCATTTTTTGCTAACTATGGCTACACCTTC.

This clone was counted only a few times. V and J are TRBV19 and TRBJ2-1; TRBD2 aligns across 12 bases. The CDR3 has 15 residues. V was clipped by 3 bases and J by 5 bases; unmatched bases: 2. Germline V gives CDR1 LNHDA, CDR2 SQIVND (reference sequence). The CDR3 sequence is CASSIGTSGHNEQFF. CDR3 bases: TGTGCCAGTAGTATCGGGACTAGCGGGCACAATGAGCAGTTCTTC. Drawing the rest from reference TRBV19 and TRBJ2-1, the complete variable domain is DGGITQSPKYLFRKEGQNVTLSCEQNLNHDAMYWYRQDPGQGLRLIYYSQIVNDFQKGDIAEGYSVSREKKESFPLTVTSAQKNPTAFYLCASSIGTSGHNEQFFGPGTRLTVL.

The rearrangement joins TRBV27 to TRBJ1-5; D is perhaps TRBD1 (6 bases). Looked up from germline, CDR1 is MNHEY and CDR2 is SMNVEV (reference sequence). V lost 4 bases, J lost 7 bases, and 14 bases lay in between. The CDR3 runs to 14 residues. The CDR3 sequence: CASSYTGPGQPQHF. CDR3 in DNA: TGTGCCAGCAGTTACACAGGGCCTGGGCAGCCCCAGCATTTT.

This rearrangement joins TRBV7-6 to TRBJ2-3, with TRBD1 matching over 8 bases. Per the germline V gene, CDR1 is SGHVS and CDR2 is FNYEAQ. This CDR3 has 16 residues. V trimming: 5 bases; J trimming: 2 bases; junction bases outside the gene matches: 9. In DNA, the CDR3 is TGTGCCAGCAGCCTAACAGGGGGAGAATACACAGATACGCAGTATTTT. This codes for CASSLTGGEYTDTQYF.

CDR3 DNA: TGTGCCAGCAGCACAGGGGCCTACGAGCAGTACTTC. Its translation is CASSTGAYEQYF. J is TRBJ2-7 and V is TRBV7-9; 7 nucleotides line up with TRBD1. Germline CDR1 SEHNR, CDR2 FQNEAQ (reference sequence). J was trimmed by 2 bases and V by 5 bases; bases with no gene match: 0. There are 12 residues in the CDR3.

The chain carries TRBV6-1 and TRBJ1-4, with D unresolved. In germline, CDR1 is MNHNS, CDR2 SASEGT. The CDR3 spans 14 residues. The ends were cut back, 2 bases at V and 8 bases at J, with 12 bases in the middle. DNA for the CDR3: TGTGCCAGCAGTGAACAGGATCGATGGGAAAAACTGTTTTTT. Protein product: CASSEQDRWEKLFF.

V is TRBV9 and J is TRBJ2-7; D might be TRBD1 (5 bases). The germline V gene has CDR1 SGDLS and CDR2 YYNGEE. The CDR3 has 16 amino acids. V was trimmed by 4 bases and J by 0 bases, leaving 17 bases between them. As DNA, the CDR3 is TGTGCCAGCAGCCCCCTCCAGGGAATTCTCTCCTACGAGCAGTACTTC. Translating it yields CASSPLQGILSYEQYF.

This chain links TRBV5-6 with TRBJ1-5; D ambiguous. The germline V gene has CDR1 SGHDT and CDR2 YYEEEE. V was shortened by 4 bases and J by 2 bases, with 13 bases between the two germline ends. There are 15 residues in the CDR3. Here the CDR3 reads CASSLFRSRNQPQHF. The CDR3 DNA is TGTGCCAGCAGCCTTTTTCGGAGCCGCAATCAGCCCCAGCATTTT.

The genes are TRBV5-1 and TRBJ1-4, with D possibly TRBD1 on 5 matching bases. The CDR3 contains 15 residues. V lost 5 bases to trimming and J lost 0 bases, with 11 bases between them. CDR1 is SGHRS and CDR2 is YFSETQ in the germline V gene. The CDR3 sequence is CASRLQGSTNEKLFF. DNA of the CDR3: TGCGCCAGCAGGCTCCAGGGTTCAACTAATGAAAAACTGTTTTTT.

The chain employs TRBV12-5 and TRBJ2-2; 12 bases agree with TRBD2. The CDR3 spans 22 residues. V shed 1 base, J shed 2 bases, and the junction held 17 bases outside the gene matches. Germline assignment: CDR1 LGHNT and CDR2 FRNRAP. The CDR3 region has the DNA TGTGCTAGTGGTTTGGGGACGAAACGAACTAGCGGGGGGCCCACAAACACCGGGGAGCTGTTTTTT. Its protein is CASGLGTKRTSGGPTNTGELFF.

The chain carries TRBV5-1 and TRBJ1-2; D unresolved. The CDR3 covers 14 residues. Germline V gene data show CDR1 as SGHRS and CDR2 as YFSETQ. With 0 bases removed from V and 7 bases from J, the gap between germline ends came to 13 bases. This chain's CDR3 is CASSLAYPGGGYTF. The CDR3 coding sequence is TGCGCCAGCAGCTTGGCCTATCCCGGCGGTGGCTACACCTTC. Filled out from reference TRBV5-1 and TRBJ1-2, the complete variable domain reads KAGVTQTPRYLIKTRGQQVTLSCSPISGHRSVSWYQQTPGQGLQFLFEYFSETQRNKGNFPGRFSGRQFSNSRSEMNVSTLELGDSALYLCASSLAYPGGGYTFGSGTRLTVV.

The V call is TRBV6-5, the J call TRBJ2-7, with D tentatively TRBD1 (5 bases). This CDR3 is built from 13 residues. V dropped 2 bases and J dropped 6 bases, with 11 bases sitting between them. The V gene's germline CDR1 is MNHEY and CDR2 SVGAGI. Here the CDR3 DNA reads TGTGCCAGCAGTTACCGGGCCAGGGCCGAGCAGTACTTC. Translated, it gives CASSYRARAEQYF.

The chain uses TRBV20-1 and TRBJ1-1; weak D call: TRBD1 (6 bases). From germline, CDR1 is DFQATT and CDR2 SNEGSKA (reference sequence). This CDR3 has 10 amino acids. The CDR3 is CSLQTGEAFF. The DNA of the CDR3 is TGCAGCCTTCAAACAGGGGAAGCTTTCTTT.

This chain joins TRBV5-1 and TRBJ2-1; TRBD2 is a possible D gene (6 bases). CDR1 is SGHRS and CDR2 is YFSETQ in the germline V gene. V lost 1 base, J lost 4 bases, and 24 bases lay in between. The CDR3 is made up of 19 amino acids. The CDR3 loop is CASSLLRGLPLRGYNEQFF. The CDR3 coding sequence is TGCGCCAGCAGCTTGTTGCGGGGACTCCCCCTCAGAGGGTACAATGAGCAGTTCTTC.

The chain employs TRBV9 and TRBJ2-1, with TRBD2 matching over 8 bases. The ends lost 4 bases at V and 0 bases at J; junction bases unmatched: 3. The CDR3 is 15 amino acids. The germline gives CDR1 SGDLS, CDR2 YYNGEE. CDR3 in DNA: TGTGCCAGCAGCCTTGGGACTAGCTCCTACAATGAGCAGTTCTTC. It specifies CASSLGTSSYNEQFF. Together with reference TRBV9 and TRBJ2-1, the CDR3 gives the full variable domain: DSGVTQTPKHLITATGQRVTLRCSPRSGDLSVYWYQQSLDQGLQFLIQYYNGEERAKGNILERFSAQQFPDLHSELNLSSLELGDSALYFCASSLGTSSYNEQFFGPGTRLTVL.

This clone showed up just once. The rearrangement joins TRBV30 to TRBJ1-2; D possibly corresponds to TRBD1 (5 bases). V gave up 0 bases and J gave up 6 bases, with 17 bases separating them. This CDR3 spans 15 amino acids. CDR1 GTSNPN and CDR2 SVGIG come from the germline V gene (reference sequence). CDR3 DNA: TGTGCCTGGAGTGTACGGCCAGGGTTCTGGGATGGCTACACCTTC. This sequence encodes CAWSVRPGFWDGYTF.

The chain joins TRBV5-1 to TRBJ2-6, with no clear D. Germline assignment: CDR1 SGHRS and CDR2 YFSETQ. The CDR3 sequence is 16 residues long. The V gene lost 0 bases and the J gene lost 0 bases, with 7 bases spanning the gap. CDR3 DNA: TGCGCCAGCAGCTTGGAATCCAGCTCTGGGGCCAACGTCCTGACTTTC. This translates into CASSLESSSGANVLTF.

This clone was detected a few times. The genes are TRBV19 and TRBJ1-1, with D perhaps matching TRBD1 (6 bases). V was pared by 4 bases and J by 0 bases, with 12 bases between. The germline CDR1 and CDR2 sequences are LNHDA and SQIVND (reference sequence). The CDR3 spans 15 residues. The CDR3 region has the DNA TGTGCCAGTAGTAGAGGACAGCGGATGAACACTGAAGCTTTCTTT. It translates to CASSRGQRMNTEAFF.

The chain couples TRBV11-2 to TRBJ1-3, with 7 bases identical to TRBD1. This CDR3 is 15 amino acids long. Germline assignment: CDR1 SGHAT and CDR2 FQNNGV. Unmatched junction bases numbered 5, after V lost 6 bases and J lost 0 bases. CDR3 region: CASRTGTDSGNTIYF. The CDR3 nucleotides read TGTGCCAGCAGAACCGGGACAGACTCTGGAAACACCATATATTTT. The full variable domain, completed using reference TRBV11-2 and TRBJ1-3, is EAGVAQSPRYKIIEKRQSVAFWCNPISGHATLYWYQQILGQGPKLLIQFQNNGVVDDSQLPKDRFSAERLKGVDSTLKIQPAKLEDSAVYLCASRTGTDSGNTIYFGEGSWLTVV.

The chain recombines TRBV19 with TRBJ1-2; 7 bases line up with TRBD1. Per the germline V gene, CDR1 is LNHDA and CDR2 is SQIVND (reference sequence). V lost 5 bases to trimming and J lost 2 bases; unmatched junction nucleotides: 11. This CDR3 spans 16 amino acids. The CDR3 DNA reads as TGTGCCAGTAGTCATTCACAGGGGTACGGGAACTATGGCTACACCTTC. Its protein is CASSHSQGYGNYGYTF.